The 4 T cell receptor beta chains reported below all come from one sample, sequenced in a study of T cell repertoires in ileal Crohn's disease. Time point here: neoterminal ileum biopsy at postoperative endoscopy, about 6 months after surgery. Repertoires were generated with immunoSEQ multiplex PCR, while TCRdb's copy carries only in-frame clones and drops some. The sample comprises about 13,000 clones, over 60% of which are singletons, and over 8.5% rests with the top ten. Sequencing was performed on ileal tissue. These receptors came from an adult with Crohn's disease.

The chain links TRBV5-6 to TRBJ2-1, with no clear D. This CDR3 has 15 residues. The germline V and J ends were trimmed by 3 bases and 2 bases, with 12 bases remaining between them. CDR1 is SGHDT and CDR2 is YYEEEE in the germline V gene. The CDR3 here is CASSSSPLAYNEQFF. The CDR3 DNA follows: TGTGCCAGCAGCTCGAGCCCCTTGGCCTACAATGAGCAGTTCTTC.

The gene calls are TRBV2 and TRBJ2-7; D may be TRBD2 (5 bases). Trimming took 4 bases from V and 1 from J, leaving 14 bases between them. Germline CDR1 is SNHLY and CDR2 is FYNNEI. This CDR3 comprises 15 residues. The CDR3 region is CASSAPTGFSYEQYF. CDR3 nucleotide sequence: TGTGCCAGCAGTGCCCCCACGGGGTTTTCCTACGAGCAGTACTTC.

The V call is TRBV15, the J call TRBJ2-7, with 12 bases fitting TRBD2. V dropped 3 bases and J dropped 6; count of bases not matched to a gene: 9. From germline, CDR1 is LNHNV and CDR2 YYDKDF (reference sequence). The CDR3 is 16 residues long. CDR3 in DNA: TGTGCCACCAGCAGGGAGGTCACTAGCGGGGGGTTCGAGCAGTACTTC. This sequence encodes CATSREVTSGGFEQYF.

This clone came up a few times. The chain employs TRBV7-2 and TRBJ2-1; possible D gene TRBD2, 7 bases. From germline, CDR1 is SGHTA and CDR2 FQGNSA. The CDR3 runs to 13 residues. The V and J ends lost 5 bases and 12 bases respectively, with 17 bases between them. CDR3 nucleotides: TGTGCCAGCAGCATCCGGGGGGCGACCCCGCAGTTCTTC. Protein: CASSIRGATPQFF.